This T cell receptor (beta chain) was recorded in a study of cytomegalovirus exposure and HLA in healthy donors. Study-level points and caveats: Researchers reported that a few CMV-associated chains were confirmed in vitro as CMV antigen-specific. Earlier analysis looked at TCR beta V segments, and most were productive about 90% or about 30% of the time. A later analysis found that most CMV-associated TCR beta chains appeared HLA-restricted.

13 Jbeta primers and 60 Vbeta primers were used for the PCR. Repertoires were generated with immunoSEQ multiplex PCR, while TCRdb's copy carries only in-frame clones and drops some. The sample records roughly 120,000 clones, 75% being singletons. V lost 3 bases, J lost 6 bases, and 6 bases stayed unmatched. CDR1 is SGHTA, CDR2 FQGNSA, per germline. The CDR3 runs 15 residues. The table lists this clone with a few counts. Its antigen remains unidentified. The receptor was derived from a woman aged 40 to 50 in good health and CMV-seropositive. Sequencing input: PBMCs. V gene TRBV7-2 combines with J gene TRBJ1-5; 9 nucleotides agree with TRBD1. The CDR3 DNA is TGTGCCAGCAGCTTGGGACAGGGAGCGACTCAGCCCCAGCATTTT. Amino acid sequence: CASSLGQGATQPQHF.